A single sample gave rise to the 32 T cell receptor beta chains below, sequenced in a study of T cells of healthy individuals. TCRdb re-called the 5' RACE reads through MiXCR, storing one row per CDR3 protein. This table holds roughly 87,000 distinct CDR3 sequences, around 17% found once. These receptors all stem from a human donor in good health.

Ten or more counts support this clonotype. This rearrangement joins TRBV29-1 to TRBJ1-5, with D hard to call. V was clipped by 4 bases and J by 1 base, with 8 bases between them. Per germline, CDR1 SQVTM and CDR2 ANQGSEA. The CDR3 loop spans 13 amino acids. The CDR3 region has the DNA TGCAGCGTTGTTTTTGAGAGCAATCAGCCCCAGCATTTT. This sequence encodes CSVVFESNQPQHF.

The DNA of the CDR3 is TGTGCCACCGTGAACAATGAGCAGTTCTTC. Protein product: CATVNNEQFF. J is TRBJ2-1 and V is TRBV28; D not certain. CDR3 size: 10 residues. Germline-derived CDR1 and CDR2 are MDHEN and SYDVKM. Between the trimmed V and J ends, which lost 10 bases and 5 bases, there was a span of 6 bases.

This chain joins TRBV7-2 and TRBJ1-5, with D possibly matching TRBD1 (5 bases). V gave up 3 bases and J gave up 7 bases, with 13 bases separating them. Germline CDR1 is SGHTA and CDR2 is FQGNSA. The CDR3 sequence is 14 residues long. CDR3 nucleotides: TGTGCCAGCAGCTTGGGGGGATGGGGGCAGCCCCAGCATTTT. Its translation: CASSLGGWGQPQHF.

This clonotype was recorded at least ten times. V usage is TRBV27 and J usage is TRBJ2-7; 8 bases align to TRBD1. Trimming took 1 base from V and 3 from J; bases not matched to a gene: 8. Germline CDR1 is MNHEY and CDR2 is SMNVEV (reference sequence). CDR3 length: 16 amino acids. CDR3 sequence: CASSLWNTGGGYEQYF. The CDR3, as DNA: TGTGCCAGCAGTTTATGGAACACAGGGGGAGGCTACGAGCAGTACTTC.

This clonotype was seen a handful of times. The rearrangement uses TRBV5-1 and TRBJ2-7; 8 bases align to TRBD2. Germline CDR1 reads SGHRS; CDR2 reads YFSETQ. J was trimmed by 3 bases and V by 0 bases; bases with no gene match: 5. CDR3 size: 15 residues. Written as DNA, the CDR3 is TGCGCCAGCAGCTTGGGAGCGGGAGAGGTCTACGAGCAGTACTTC. This encodes CASSLGAGEVYEQYF.

The genes are TRBV10-3 and TRBJ2-2, with 10 bases fitting TRBD1. Germline V CDR1 and CDR2: ENHRY, SYGVKD. The CDR3 sequence is 14 residues long. Trimming took 7 bases from V and 4 from J; bases not matched to a gene: 3. The DNA for the CDR3 is TGTGCCATCACCCGGACAGGGGGCACCGGGGAGCTGTTTTTT. This sequence encodes CAITRTGGTGELFF.

Written as DNA, the CDR3 is TGTGCCAGCAGCCAAGGGTGGAACACAGATACGCAGTATTTT. Translation: CASSQGWNTDTQYF. The chain combines TRBV4-2 with TRBJ2-3; D gene unclear. Trimming removed 1 base from V and 2 bases from J, with 7 bases in between. The CDR3 spans 14 residues. Germline loops: CDR1 LGHNA, CDR2 YNFKEQ.

A single count supports this clonotype. The CDR3 nucleotides read TGCGCCAGCAGCTTGGGTACGGGTTGGGTCTACGAGCAGTACTTC. Its protein is CASSLGTGWVYEQYF. The V and J genes are TRBV5-1 and TRBJ2-7, with D hard to call. The V end lost 0 bases, the J end lost 3 bases, and 13 bases lay between the germline ends. CDR1 and CDR2 from the germline V gene are SGHRS and YFSETQ. This CDR3 has 15 amino acids.

This clonotype occurred a few times. J is TRBJ1-5 and V is TRBV20-1; 9 bases fit TRBD1. The CDR3 has 14 amino acids. Germline trimming cut 6 bases from V and 4 bases from J; bases unmatched to any gene: 7. Germline lookup yields CDR1 DFQATT and CDR2 SNEGSKA (reference sequence). As DNA, the CDR3 is TGCAGTGCAAAACAGGGGGCCCCAAATCAGCCCCAGCATTTT. It translates to CSAKQGAPNQPQHF.

This clonotype was observed at least ten times. V usage is TRBV19 and J usage is TRBJ2-2, with D uncertain. Germline V CDR1 and CDR2: LNHDA, SQIVND (reference sequence). V lost 1 base and J lost 6, with 12 bases in between. The CDR3 runs to 15 residues. CDR3 bases: TGTGCCAGTAGTATAGTCCCCTCGCACCCCGGGGAGCTGTTTTTT. Protein: CASSIVPSHPGELFF. Full variable domain (remainder filled in from reference TRBV19 and TRBJ2-2): DGGITQSPKYLFRKEGQNVTLSCEQNLNHDAMYWYRQDPGQGLRLIYYSQIVNDFQKGDIAEGYSVSREKKESFPLTVTSAQKNPTAFYLCASSIVPSHPGELFFGEGSRLTVL.

This clonotype turned up a few times. The V gene is TRBV29-1, the J gene TRBJ2-3; weak D call: TRBD2 (6 bases). CDR1 is SQVTM and CDR2 is ANQGSEA in the germline V gene. CDR3 length equals 13 residues. Trimming removed 3 bases from V and 0 bases from J, with 7 bases in between. CDR3 nucleotides: TGCAGCGTTGAGGAGGGTAGCACAGATACGCAGTATTTT. Translating it yields CSVEEGSTDTQYF.

Only a few counts were recorded for this clonotype. The J gene is TRBJ2-1, the V gene TRBV11-1, with 9 nucleotides matching TRBD2. The CDR3 sequence is 16 residues long. Germline V lookup: CDR1 SGHAT, CDR2 FQDESV (reference sequence). Trimming at V came to 5 bases and at J to 5 bases, leaving 10 bases not matched to a gene. The CDR3 protein is CASSHGSGSGNNEQFF. Written as DNA, the CDR3 is TGTGCCAGCAGCCACGGTAGCGGGAGCGGGAACAATGAGCAGTTCTTC.

This clonotype has ten or more counts. V usage is TRBV29-1 and J usage is TRBJ2-7; TRBD1 might be the D (5 bases). V was cut by 5 bases and J by 3 bases, with 8 bases left in between. The CDR3 has 11 amino acids. The germline V gene encodes CDR1 SQVTM and CDR2 ANQGSEA. Written as DNA, the CDR3 is TGCAGCGTTCAAGGGGACTACGAGCAGTACTTC. Residues: CSVQGDYEQYF.

The chain employs TRBV30 and TRBJ2-1; the D call may be TRBD1 or TRBD2 (5 bases each). Germline-derived CDR1 and CDR2 are GTSNPN and SVGIG (reference sequence). The germline V and J ends were trimmed by 4 bases and 2 bases, with 12 bases remaining between them. This CDR3 is 14 amino acids long. The CDR3 DNA follows: TGTGCCTGGACTCCTCTGGGGGCCTACAATGAGCAGTTCTTC. Encoded protein: CAWTPLGAYNEQFF.

This clonotype occurred many times. This sequence joins TRBV5-1 and TRBJ2-5, with D tentatively TRBD2 (5 bases). CDR3 length: 13 amino acids. From germline, CDR1 is SGHRS and CDR2 YFSETQ. V lost 0 bases, J lost 4 bases, and 7 bases lay in between. As DNA, the CDR3 is TGCGCCAGCAGCTTGGAGGGAGCAGAGACCCAGTACTTC. As protein: CASSLEGAETQYF.

The CDR3 nucleotides are TGTGCCAGCATCGGAAAGGAAGCGGGGGGAAGCACAGATACGCAGTATTTT. Its protein product is CASIGKEAGGSTDTQYF. The chain uses TRBV6-2 or TRBV6-3 and TRBJ2-3; 9 bases align to TRBD2. CDR3 length equals 17 residues. Germline V lookup: CDR1 MNHEY, CDR2 SVGEGT. V lost 7 bases and J lost 0; bases outside the gene matches: 11.

Ten or more counts support this clonotype. The gene calls are TRBV5-5 and TRBJ1-1; D is unresolved. Germline lookup yields CDR1 SGHKS and CDR2 YYEKEE (reference sequence). V gave up 4 bases and J gave up 3 bases, with 13 bases separating them. This CDR3 region has 14 residues. The CDR3 DNA follows: TGTGCCAGCAGCCTGGCCGCGTCGGACACTGAAGCTTTCTTT. It yields the protein CASSLAASDTEAFF.

Only a few counts were recorded for this clonotype. This sequence joins TRBV27 and TRBJ2-1; D uncertain. In germline, CDR1 is MNHEY, CDR2 SMNVEV (reference sequence). Trimming left V 5 bases short and J 3 bases short, with 14 bases between. The CDR3 runs to 15 residues. The CDR3 DNA reads TGTGCCAGCAGTCCGATCCCCGCTGGCTACAATGAGCAGTTCTTC. Amino acid sequence: CASSPIPAGYNEQFF.

This clonotype was seen more than once but under ten times. The chain combines TRBV2 with TRBJ2-3; TRBD1 matches 7 bases. The CDR3 extends over 13 amino acids. Germline-derived CDR1 and CDR2 are SNHLY and FYNNEI. V was clipped by 6 bases and J by 3 bases; unmatched bases: 3. CDR3 sequence: CASRGDSTDTQYF. In DNA form, the CDR3 reads TGTGCCAGCAGGGGGGACAGTACAGATACGCAGTATTTT.

V is TRBV24-1 and J is TRBJ2-2; TRBD1 matches at 9 bases. Germline V CDR1 and CDR2: KGHDR, SFDVKD. The CDR3 covers 16 residues. Trimming at V came to 2 bases and at J to 1 base, leaving 1 base not matched to a gene. CDR3 in amino acids: CATSDYRGRNTGELFF. CDR3 sequence (DNA): TGTGCCACCAGTGATTACAGGGGGCGGAACACCGGGGAGCTGTTTTTT.

The rearrangement links TRBV5-5 to TRBJ1-5; no reliable D call. V shed 0 bases and J shed 5 bases, with 9 bases lying between them. The V gene's germline CDR1 is SGHKS and CDR2 YYEKEE (reference sequence). There are 14 residues in the CDR3. The DNA for the CDR3 is TGTGCCAGCAGCTTGGACAACCCAGATCAGCCCCAGCATTTT. It codes for CASSLDNPDQPQHF.

This clonotype was recorded many times. The chain employs TRBV28 and TRBJ1-5; D gene uncertain. The CDR3 runs 15 residues. V gave up 3 bases and J gave up 0 bases, with 9 bases separating them. Germline values: CDR1 MDHEN, CDR2 SYDVKM. The CDR3, as DNA: TGTGCCAGCAGTTTTGGGTATCATAGCAATCAGCCCCAGCATTTT. Residues: CASSFGYHSNQPQHF.

This chain uses TRBV7-9 with TRBJ1-4; TRBD1 matches 8 bases. Germline loops: CDR1 SEHNR, CDR2 FQNEAQ (reference sequence). V gave up 0 bases and J gave up 8 bases; unmatched junction bases: 11. This CDR3 comprises 17 residues. Here the CDR3 reads CASSLARQGTRSEKLFF. DNA for the CDR3: TGTGCCAGCAGCTTAGCAAGACAGGGGACCCGGTCGGAAAAACTGTTTTTT.

V and J are TRBV4-3 and TRBJ2-2; D is perhaps TRBD1 or TRBD2 (6 bases each). This CDR3 region has 18 residues. Germline V gene data show CDR1 as LGHNA and CDR2 as YSLEER. V was cut by 1 base and J by 5 bases, with 20 bases left in between. The CDR3 protein is CASSQGSPRGVMTGELFF. CDR3 nucleotide sequence: TGCGCCAGCAGCCAAGGTAGCCCGAGGGGGGTGATGACCGGGGAGCTGTTTTTT.

This clonotype was counted between two and nine times. The chain joins TRBV6-2 or TRBV6-3 to TRBJ2-5, with 9 positions matching TRBD2. From germline, CDR1 is MNHEY and CDR2 SVGEGT. The ends lost 6 bases at V and 4 bases at J; junction bases unmatched: 6. The CDR3 runs 14 residues. CDR3 region: CASRSAGGGETQYF. For the CDR3, the DNA is TGTGCCAGCAGGTCAGCGGGAGGCGGAGAGACCCAGTACTTC.

The CDR3 reads CASSEDASSYNEQFF. As DNA, the CDR3 is TGTGCCAGCAGCGAGGACGCAAGCTCCTACAATGAGCAGTTCTTC. The gene calls are TRBV7-9 and TRBJ2-1; D unresolved. This CDR3 region has 15 residues. Trimming cost V 5 bases and J 0 bases, with 11 bases left between them. CDR1 is SEHNR and CDR2 is FQNEAQ in the germline V gene (reference sequence).

In regard to this clonotype: One junction end disagrees with the germline gene, perhaps due to a read error. J is TRBJ1-2 and V is TRBV14; D is ambiguous. Per the germline V gene, CDR1 is SGHDN and CDR2 is FVKESK. CDR3 length equals 13 residues. Written as DNA, the CDR3 is TGTGCCAGCAGCCAAGCCGTGGGGTATGACTACACCTTC. Translating gives CASSQAVGYDYTF. The complete variable domain, with remaining parts taken from reference TRBV14 and TRBJ1-2, reads EAGVTQFPSHSVIEKGQTVTLRCDPISGHDNLYWYRRVMGKEIKFLLHFVKESKQDESGMPNNRFLAERTGGTYSTLKVQPAELEDSGVYFCASSQAVGYDYTFGSGTRLTVV.

The J gene is TRBJ2-5, the V gene TRBV7-2; no firm D call. The CDR3 runs 16 residues. Germline CDR1 SGHTA, CDR2 FQGNSA. V lost 0 bases and J 5 bases, leaving 16 bases between the germline ends. CDR3 loop: CASSLAYTPSWETQYF. CDR3 nucleotide sequence: TGTGCCAGCAGCTTAGCGTATACGCCCTCCTGGGAGACCCAGTACTTC.

This clonotype turned up a few times. J is TRBJ2-7 and V is TRBV6-1; no clear D gene. Germline V CDR1 and CDR2: MNHNS, SASEGT. V lost 2 bases and J 3 bases, leaving 8 bases between the germline ends. The CDR3 loop spans 13 amino acids. CDR3 loop: CASSEWMVYEQYF. CDR3 DNA sequence: TGTGCCAGCAGTGAATGGATGGTCTACGAGCAGTACTTC.

Many counts were recorded for this clonotype. The V call is TRBV9, the J call TRBJ2-1, with D tentatively TRBD2 (7 bases). The V and J ends lost 0 bases and 3 bases respectively, with 10 bases between them. This CDR3 spans 15 amino acids. Germline CDR1 and CDR2: SGDLS and YYNGEE. CDR3 in amino acids: CASSVEGGRYNEQFF. DNA of the CDR3: TGTGCCAGCAGCGTAGAGGGGGGGCGCTACAATGAGCAGTTCTTC.

The chain combines TRBV6-2 or TRBV6-3 with TRBJ1-1; D remains ambiguous. Germline V gene sequence: CDR1 MNHEY, CDR2 SVGEGT. The CDR3 length is 13 residues. The V end lost 9 bases, the J end lost 1 base, and 12 bases lay between the germline ends. The CDR3 sequence is CASQLAENTEAFF. The CDR3 bases are TGTGCCAGTCAGTTGGCAGAGAACACTGAAGCTTTCTTT.

In this sample, this clonotype turned up many times. This chain links TRBV19 with TRBJ2-7, with TRBD1 as a possible D gene (6 bases). CDR3 size: 15 residues. V was pared by 1 base and J by 0 bases, with 10 bases between. CDR1 and CDR2 from the germline V gene are LNHDA and SQIVND (reference sequence). In nucleotides, the CDR3 is TGTGCCAGTAGTATAGGGCACAGGGCCTCCTACGAGCAGTACTTC. Protein product: CASSIGHRASYEQYF.